One sample yielded the 20 T cell receptor beta chains listed below, sequenced in a study of OX40 agonist ivuxolimab in advanced cancers. Receptor amplification or capture employed the immunoSEQ multiplex PCR assay. This is the immuneACCESS table as TCRdb keeps it, with only in-frame sequences that have V and J called. A part of the clones is gone; compared with another copy, unresolved V genes explain less than half, and the rest is unexplained. The sample data list under 80,000 clones, and about 93% of these were observed just once. Clones ranked in the top ten supply 0.32% of the sample. Sequenced material: CD4+ or CD8+ T cells sorted from blood, taken in a trial of the OX40 agonist ivuxolimab. Every receptor here comes from an adult with an advanced solid tumor such as melanoma, head and neck, liver or kidney cancer.

The V gene is TRBV19, the J gene TRBJ1-5; 7 bases align to TRBD1. Trimming cost V 5 bases and J 4 bases; bases outside gene matches: 8. The CDR3 extends over 15 amino acids. Germline-derived CDR1 and CDR2 are LNHDA and SQIVND (reference sequence). This chain's CDR3 is CASSQGDLINQPQHF. CDR3 bases: TGTGCCAGTAGTCAGGGGGACCTAATTAATCAGCCCCAGCATTTT.

The J gene is TRBJ2-5, the V gene TRBV5-1; 9 bases fit TRBD1. The CDR3 has 15 residues. The germline V gene encodes CDR1 SGHRS and CDR2 YFSETQ. After removal of 4 bases from V and 3 bases from J, the junction contained 7 bases not matched to a gene. The CDR3 sequence: CASSPGQGPEETQYF. CDR3 DNA sequence: TGCGCCAGCAGCCCCGGACAGGGGCCGGAAGAGACCCAGTACTTC.

This clone has just a few counts. The gene calls are TRBV18 and TRBJ2-2; no definite D call. V lost 3 bases and J lost 0, with 11 bases in between. CDR3 length: 16 residues. Germline CDR1 KGHSH, CDR2 LQKENI. The CDR3 DNA reads TGTGCCAGCTCACCTATGGGAACTCCGAACACCGGGGAGCTGTTTTTT. Translating it yields CASSPMGTPNTGELFF.

The chain joins TRBV18 to TRBJ1-2; tentative D call: TRBD1 (6 bases). CDR3 length: 15 residues. The germline V and J ends were trimmed by 0 bases and 0 bases, with 8 bases remaining between them. Germline assignment: CDR1 KGHSH and CDR2 LQKENI. The CDR3 DNA reads TGTGCCAGCTCACCACCGACAGGAGCTAACTATGGCTACACCTTC. Translating gives CASSPPTGANYGYTF.

The rearrangement links TRBV5-1 to TRBJ2-5; 8 bases align to TRBD2. Trimming removed 0 bases from V and 2 bases from J; junction bases left unmatched: 6. CDR3 length: 16 amino acids. CDR1 is SGHRS and CDR2 is YFSETQ in the germline V gene. The CDR3 coding sequence is TGCGCCAGCAGCTTGGATGGAGCGGGGGCGCAAGAGACCCAGTACTTC. It yields the protein CASSLDGAGAQETQYF.

V and J are TRBV5-1 and TRBJ1-3, with D tentatively TRBD1 (5 bases). Germline CDR1 reads SGHRS; CDR2 reads YFSETQ. The ends were cut back, 0 bases at V and 0 bases at J, with 10 bases in the middle. CDR3 length equals 16 residues. The CDR3 DNA reads as TGCGCCAGCAGCTTGGGGGGACTGGACTCTGGAAACACCATATATTTT. This codes for CASSLGGLDSGNTIYF. Full variable domain (missing parts from reference TRBV5-1 and TRBJ1-3): KAGVTQTPRYLIKTRGQQVTLSCSPISGHRSVSWYQQTPGQGLQFLFEYFSETQRNKGNFPGRFSGRQFSNSRSEMNVSTLELGDSALYLCASSLGGLDSGNTIYFGEGSWLTVV.

The CDR3 sequence: CASSLGSGTAQYEQYF. CDR3 bases: TGTGCCAGCAGCTTAGGGAGCGGGACAGCTCAATACGAGCAGTACTTC. This rearrangement joins TRBV7-2 to TRBJ2-7, with D perhaps being TRBD1 or TRBD2 (7 bases each). The germline V gene encodes CDR1 SGHTA and CDR2 FQGNSA. Trimming cost V 1 base and J 4 bases, with 17 bases left between them. CDR3 length equals 16 residues. Based on the CDR3 plus reference TRBV7-2 and TRBJ2-7, the full variable domain is GAGVSQSPSNKVTEKGKDVELRCDPISGHTALYWYRQSLGQGLEFLIYFQGNSAPDKSGLPSDRFSAERTGGSVSTLTIQRTQQEDSAVYLCASSLGSGTAQYEQYFGPGTRLTVT.

The chain joins TRBV7-9 to TRBJ1-1; TRBD1 aligns across 7 bases. The CDR3 loop spans 15 amino acids. Germline V CDR1 and CDR2: SEHNR, FQNEAQ (reference sequence). The trim removed 4 bases at V and 1 base at J, leaving 6 bases unmatched. The CDR3 DNA follows: TGTGCCAGCAGCTCCTGGGACAGACCGAACACTGAAGCTTTCTTT. Translating it yields CASSSWDRPNTEAFF.

This clone showed up just a few times. The chain uses TRBV5-6 and TRBJ2-3, with 7 bases lining up with TRBD2. The V gene end was trimmed by 1 base and the J gene end by 2 bases; junction bases not matched to a gene: 7. Germline loops: CDR1 SGHDT, CDR2 YYEEEE. This CDR3 is built from 16 residues. CDR3 nucleotides: TGTGCCAGCAGCTTGCGTCGGGGGGTCCTCACAGATACGCAGTATTTT. It codes for CASSLRRGVLTDTQYF.

The chain links TRBV6-5 to TRBJ1-5; D perhaps matches TRBD1 (5 bases). V dropped 6 bases and J dropped 1 base, with 13 bases sitting between them. The CDR3 is made up of 15 amino acids. Germline CDR1 and CDR2: MNHEY and SVGAGI. The CDR3: CASRLRTRSNQPQHF. The CDR3 DNA reads as TGTGCCAGCAGACTCCGGACACGAAGCAATCAGCCCCAGCATTTT.

This sequence joins TRBV6-5 and TRBJ2-5; the match to TRBD2 covers 10 bases. The CDR3 sequence is 16 residues long. Trimming cost V 2 bases and J 5 bases; bases outside gene matches: 8. The germline gives CDR1 MNHEY, CDR2 SVGAGI. CDR3 region: CASSYQSGRATETQYF. CDR3 sequence (DNA): TGTGCCAGCAGTTACCAGAGCGGGAGGGCCACGGAGACCCAGTACTTC.

The chain links TRBV6-5 to TRBJ1-1, with 10 bases fitting TRBD1. CDR3 length: 13 residues. CDR1 is MNHEY, CDR2 SVGAGI, per germline. J was trimmed by 11 bases and V by 2 bases; bases with no gene match: 5. The chain's CDR3 is CASSYQDRGRAFF. CDR3 DNA: TGTGCCAGCAGTTACCAGGACAGGGGGAGGGCTTTCTTT.

The chain is built from TRBV2 and TRBJ1-5; D is possibly TRBD1 (5 bases). The CDR3 runs 13 residues. V was cut by 3 bases and J by 9 bases, with 12 bases left in between. Germline loops: CDR1 SNHLY, CDR2 FYNNEI. The CDR3 nucleotides read TGTGCCAGCAGTGAGGGGACGGAACTGCCCCAGCATTTT. Protein product: CASSEGTELPQHF.

This clone was counted once. The chain is built from TRBV6-5 and TRBJ1-5, with D possibly TRBD1 on 5 matching bases. This CDR3 region has 13 residues. V lost 2 bases to trimming and J lost 4 bases, with 6 bases between them. Germline V gene lookup returns CDR1 MNHEY and CDR2 SVGAGI. This CDR3 is CASSYDSNQPQHF. DNA for the CDR3: TGTGCCAGCAGTTACGACAGTAATCAGCCCCAGCATTTT.

This chain joins TRBV7-2 and TRBJ1-5, with D maybe TRBD1 (5 bases). V lost 5 bases and J lost 1, with 9 bases in between. The CDR3 has 14 amino acids. Germline V gene data show CDR1 as SGHTA and CDR2 as FQGNSA. CDR3 loop: CASSRDGSNQPQHF. The CDR3 DNA follows: TGTGCCAGCAGCCGGGACGGAAGCAATCAGCCCCAGCATTTT.

In DNA form, the CDR3 reads TGCAGCGCATCGGGGGGTACCAGCTCTGGGGCCAACGTCCTGACTTTC. It codes for CSASGGTSSGANVLTF. The rearrangement links TRBV29-1 to TRBJ2-6; the match to TRBD2 covers 7 bases. This CDR3 has 16 amino acids. Germline CDR1 is SQVTM and CDR2 is ANQGSEA. V dropped 7 bases and J dropped 0; count of bases not matched to a gene: 9. Together with reference TRBV29-1 and TRBJ2-6, the CDR3 gives the full variable domain: SAVISQKPSRDICQRGTSLTIQCQVDSQVTMMFWYRQQPGQSLTLIATANQGSEATYESGFVIDKFPISRPNLTFSTLTVSNMSPEDSSIYLCSASGGTSSGANVLTFGAGSRLTVL.

CDR3 in DNA: TGTGCCAGCAGTTTAACGGGACAGGGAGCTGAAGCTTTCTTT. This translates into CASSLTGQGAEAFF. The chain joins TRBV28 to TRBJ1-1, with TRBD1 matching 9 bases. Germline values: CDR1 MDHEN, CDR2 SYDVKM. Trimming removed 2 bases from V and 6 bases from J; junction bases left unmatched: 4. The CDR3 runs to 14 residues.

The chain is built from TRBV5-4 and TRBJ2-1, with 8 bases matching TRBD2. After removal of 2 bases from V and 5 bases from J, the junction contained 6 bases not matched to a gene. Per the germline V gene, CDR1 is SGHNT and CDR2 is YYREEE (reference sequence). The CDR3 extends over 15 amino acids. CDR3 nucleotide sequence: TGTGCCAGCAGCTTCCGGGTAGCGGGAAACAATGAGCAGTTCTTC. This encodes CASSFRVAGNNEQFF.

The chain employs TRBV6-5 and TRBJ1-2, with 11 bases identical to TRBD1. V lost 4 bases and J lost 3; bases outside the gene matches: 7. CDR1 and CDR2 from the germline V gene are MNHEY and SVGAGI. This CDR3 comprises 16 residues. The CDR3 bases are TGTGCCAGCAGTTTGAGGACAGGGGGCAAAGACTATGGCTACACCTTC. Translating it yields CASSLRTGGKDYGYTF.

This clone was detected a few times. The chain couples TRBV18 to TRBJ2-1; 7 bases line up with TRBD2. Germline V gives CDR1 KGHSH, CDR2 LQKENI. This CDR3 has 14 residues. Germline trimming cut 5 bases from V and 0 bases from J; bases unmatched to any gene: 1. CDR3 nucleotide sequence: TGTGCCAGCTCAGGACTAGACTCCTACAATGAGCAGTTCTTC. Translating it yields CASSGLDSYNEQFF.